The source of this T cell receptor beta chain is a study of cytomegalovirus exposure and HLA in healthy donors. The germline V and J ends were trimmed by 1 base and 4 bases, with 12 bases remaining between them. The CDR3 covers 15 residues. Germline V gene lookup returns CDR1 LNHDA and CDR2 SQIVND (reference sequence). Points on this clone: Antigen unknown.

The PCR contained 60 Vbeta and 13 Jbeta primers. Clones were read by immunoSEQ multiplex PCR, and TCRdb kept only the in-frame ones, dropping some. Here the sample spans 80,000 to 100,000 clones, 70% being singletons. Study observations and caveats: The HLA-A and HLA-B alleles of most subjects were reportedly predicted accurately from TCR beta sequences. A missense variant in DCLRE1C was later tied to TCR beta V- and J-gene trimming.

The receptor's source is a man aged 50-60 years in good health and CMV-seronegative. The V call is TRBV19, the J call TRBJ2-3; D may be TRBD1 (5 bases). Sequencing was done on a sample of PBMCs. CDR3 sequence: CASSIVSGFPDTQYF. CDR3 nucleotides: TGTGCCAGTAGTATAGTGTCAGGGTTTCCAGATACGCAGTATTTT.